This paragraph covers one T cell receptor (beta chain) sequence. 13 Jbeta primers and 60 Vbeta primers were used for the PCR. Clones were read by immunoSEQ multiplex PCR, and TCRdb kept only the in-frame ones, dropping some. In the table there are about 170,000 clones, 79% of which are singletons. After removal of 5 bases from V and 4 bases from J, the junction contained 11 bases not matched to a gene. Germline V gives CDR1 SGHTA, CDR2 FQGNSA. The CDR3 runs to 17 residues. This sample is drawn from a study of cytomegalovirus exposure and HLA in healthy donors. Sequenced: PBMCs. This receptor was taken from a woman between 45 and 65 years old in good health and CMV-seronegative. The rearrangement uses TRBV7-2 and TRBJ1-2; 12 bases agree with TRBD1. Here the CDR3 DNA reads TGTGCCAGCAGCAATCCGGGACAGGGGGCCCGGGGCTATGGCTACACCTTC. The encoded protein is CASSNPGQGARGYGYTF.